Listed below are T cell receptor beta chains from one sample, sequenced in a study of T-cell memory formation after mild COVID-19. MiXCR, run by TCRdb on the 5' RACE reads, gives a single entry per CDR3 protein. The table includes about 430,000 distinct CDR3 sequences, about a sixth detected once. The specimen sequenced was PBMCs or a T cell subset sorted from them (not recorded which). These receptors all come from a man younger than 35 who had mild COVID-19 (a few samples of this study predate the infection). Cell type and time point are not known. CDR3s include the opening cysteine and the closing phenylalanine or tryptophan. Where a row states a size, it is once, few, many or the class of an expanded clone; other rows omit it.

j_call clone_size v_call cdr3_aa
TRBJ2-6 few TRBV6-5 CASSRTGLFSGANVLTF
TRBJ2-6 NA TRBV9 CASSVDPSAANVLTF
TRBJ1-5 NA TRBV10-3 CAISESNGNQPQHF
TRBJ2-5 many TRBV4-1 CASSQESWGRGPETQYF
TRBJ1-2 NA TRBV7-9 CASSLAGKAGYTF
TRBJ1-1 NA TRBV4-3 CASSLHRGGNTEAFF
TRBJ2-1 NA TRBV6-2/TRBV6-3 CASRTQVWNEQFF
TRBJ2-5 many TRBV4-1 CASSQEYSGQETQYF
TRBJ2-7 NA TRBV7-9 CASSAPYEQYF
TRBJ2-1 NA TRBV5-1 CASSNLAGGPDEQFF
TRBJ2-1 NA TRBV5-1 CASSKTGWNEQFF
TRBJ2-1 few TRBV27 CASSFLGGGIAREQFF
TRBJ2-5 NA TRBV5-1 CASSLGDSSETQYF
TRBJ2-3 NA TRBV29-1 CSARRLADSTDTQYF
TRBJ2-3 few TRBV7-3 CASNLQGTLPADTQYF
TRBJ1-2 NA TRBV12-3/TRBV12-4 CASSLVLQGSYGYTF
TRBJ2-6 NA TRBV28 CVTGRPGANVLTF
TRBJ1-1 few TRBV12-3/TRBV12-4 CASSLQFTEAFF
TRBJ2-2 NA TRBV4-1 CASSQEGLAPNTGELFF
TRBJ2-5 few TRBV2 CASRSTSGGGKTQYF
TRBJ2-3 few TRBV19 CASSPGSSTDTQYF
TRBJ2-3 few TRBV15 CATSRDRGVPQDRGRLDTQYF
TRBJ2-5 NA TRBV14 CASSKLQVEETQYF
TRBJ2-7 few TRBV15 CATSRTSGTEQYF
TRBJ2-1 few TRBV6-2/TRBV6-3 CASSRSRTGGNEQFF
TRBJ1-5 NA TRBV27 CASSLSRTGPRSPQHF
TRBJ2-7 NA TRBV4-2 CASSQDEQGRHYEQYF
TRBJ2-1 NA TRBV7-2 CASSFRGQGEQFF
TRBJ2-1 NA TRBV7-3 CASSPGTSIYNEQFF
TRBJ2-3 NA TRBV20-1 CSAVYTLEPDTQYF
TRBJ1-5 NA TRBV20-1 CSARDGGRNQPQHF
TRBJ1-2 NA TRBV4-1 CASSQHLDRDYGYTF
TRBJ2-7 NA TRBV19 CASSTWLPGSSYEQYF
TRBJ2-5 NA TRBV5-1 CASSLSPGWGETQYF
TRBJ2-4 many TRBV11-2 CASSLEGSQNIQYF
TRBJ2-5 NA TRBV20-1 CSADSWETQYF
TRBJ1-1 many TRBV12-3/TRBV12-4 CASSLRPGRHTEAFF
TRBJ2-2 NA TRBV5-5 CASSLEWQGPGTGELFF
TRBJ2-1 NA TRBV3-1 CASSQPVPLAQFF
TRBJ2-5 NA TRBV7-6 CASSPLAYVQETQYF
TRBJ2-3 NA TRBV5-6 CASRTSHTDTQYF
TRBJ1-1 NA TRBV15 CATSRDPRTGGTEAFF
TRBJ1-4 few TRBV4-1 CASSQVADNEKLFF
TRBJ2-3 once TRBV7-9 CAAKSGGDTQYF
TRBJ1-1 NA TRBV12-5 CASGLVGATLNTEAFF
TRBJ2-6 NA TRBV7-9 CASSPRSQGSGANVLTF
TRBJ2-2 few TRBV7-8 CASSLAWYTGELFF